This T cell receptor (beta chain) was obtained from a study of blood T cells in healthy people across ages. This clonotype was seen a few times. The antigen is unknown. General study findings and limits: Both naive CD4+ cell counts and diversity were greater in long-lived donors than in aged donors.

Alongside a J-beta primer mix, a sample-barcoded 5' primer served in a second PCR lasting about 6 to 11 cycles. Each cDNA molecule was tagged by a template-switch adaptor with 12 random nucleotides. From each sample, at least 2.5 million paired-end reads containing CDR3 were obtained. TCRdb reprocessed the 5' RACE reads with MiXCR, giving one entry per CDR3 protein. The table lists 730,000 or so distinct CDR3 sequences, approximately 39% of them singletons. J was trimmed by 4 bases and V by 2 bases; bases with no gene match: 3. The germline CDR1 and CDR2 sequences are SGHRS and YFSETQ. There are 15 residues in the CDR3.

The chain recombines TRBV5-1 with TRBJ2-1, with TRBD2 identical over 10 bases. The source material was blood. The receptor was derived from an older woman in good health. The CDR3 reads CASSFTSGNYNEQFF. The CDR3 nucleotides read TGCGCCAGCAGCTTTACTAGCGGGAATTACAATGAGCAGTTCTTC.